The sample holds many counts of the clone carrying this T cell receptor beta chain. What it recognizes is unknown. The data belong to a study of CD8 T cells in ankylosing spondylitis. Regarding the study as a whole: Reports of some motif variants in reactive arthritis synovial fluid and blood predate this one. Disease-linked clones reportedly concentrated significantly in matched ankylosing spondylitis synovial fluid. A TCR beta motif made of fewer than 10 highly homologous variants seemed typical of ankylosing spondylitis blood. As for the disease-linked clones, they showed a CD8+ phenotype and occurred at relatively low frequencies in peripheral blood.

Quantitative 5'-RACE with molecular barcodes produced the TCR beta libraries. One entry per CDR3 protein results from TCRdb running MiXCR on the 5' RACE reads. Here the sample spans 670,000 or so distinct CDR3 sequences, roughly 19% being singletons. Germline CDR1 SGHTA, CDR2 FQGNSA. Trimming removed 7 bases from V and 7 bases from J; junction bases left unmatched: 9. There are 15 residues in the CDR3. The sequence was collected from a male donor with ankylosing spondylitis. The V call is TRBV7-2, the J call TRBJ2-1; 11 bases agree with TRBD2. Material: blood, either unsorted or a sorted T cell fraction (not recorded which). The CDR3 nucleotides read TGTGCCAGCAATCTTAGCGGGAGGGCCTGGAATGAGCAGTTCTTC. It encodes CASNLSGRAWNEQFF. Together with reference TRBV7-2 and TRBJ2-1, the CDR3 gives the full variable domain: GAGVSQSPSNKVTEKGKDVELRCDPISGHTALYWYRQSLGQGLEFLIYFQGNSAPDKSGLPSDRFSAERTGGSVSTLTIQRTQQEDSAVYLCASNLSGRAWNEQFFGPGTRLTVL.